This T cell receptor beta chain was documented in a study of regulatory T cells in long-lasting Graves disease. This clonotype was counted only a few times. Time point described: newly diagnosed GD, antithyroid drugs for less than 3 months. Scientists built the TCR library using RNA that was extracted from PBMCs. American Thyroid Association guidelines defined Graves' disease diagnosis. Trimming took 2 bases from V and 2 from J, leaving 7 bases between them. CDR1 is MNHEY and CDR2 is SVGEGT in the germline V gene. The CDR3 contains 13 residues. Assembly of TCR beta libraries relied on iRepertoire HTBI primers together with Arm-PCR of CDR3 regions. TCRdb analysed the multiplex PCR reads with MiXCR anew, one entry per CDR3 protein. The repertoire consists of 600,000 to 650,000 distinct CDR3 sequences, with roughly 16% occurring once and the leading ten covering approximately 20%. These data also formed part of another study, on T cells in Graves' hyperthyroidism and ophthalmopathy.

The rearrangement joins TRBV6-2 or TRBV6-3 to TRBJ2-7; D is unclear. The sequence was obtained from a young woman with Graves disease. Sequenced material: peripheral blood mononuclear cells (PBMCs), taken at new diagnosis, from a patient treated with antithyroid drugs. This chain's CDR3 is CASSYRPTYEQYF. CDR3 sequence (DNA): TGTGCCAGCAGTTACAGGCCCACCTACGAGCAGTACTTC.